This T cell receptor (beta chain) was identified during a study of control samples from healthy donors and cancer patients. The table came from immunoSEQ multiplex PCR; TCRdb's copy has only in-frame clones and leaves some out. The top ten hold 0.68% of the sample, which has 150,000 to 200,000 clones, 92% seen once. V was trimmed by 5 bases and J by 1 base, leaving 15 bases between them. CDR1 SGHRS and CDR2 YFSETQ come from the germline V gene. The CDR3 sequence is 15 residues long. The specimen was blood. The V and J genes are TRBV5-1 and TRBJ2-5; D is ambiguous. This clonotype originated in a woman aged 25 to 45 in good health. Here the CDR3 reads CASRQWYIPQETQYF. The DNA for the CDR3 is TGCGCCAGCAGGCAATGGTACATTCCCCAAGAGACCCAGTACTTC.